Listed here are 29 T cell receptor beta chains from one sample, sequenced in a study of cytomegalovirus exposure and HLA in healthy donors. The primer mix had 60 Vbeta and 13 Jbeta primers. Measured with immunoSEQ multiplex PCR; TCRdb has only the in-frame clones, and not every one. The table includes fewer than 70,000 clones, under 80% detected once. Material for sequencing was PBMCs. These receptors all stem from a male donor in good health and CMV-seropositive.

The rearrangement joins TRBV5-1 to TRBJ2-7, with 8 bases fitting TRBD1. Per germline, CDR1 SGHRS and CDR2 YFSETQ. The V segment lost 5 bases and the J segment 7 bases; nucleotides outside the gene matches: 11. This CDR3 contains 14 residues. In DNA, the CDR3 is TGCGCCAGCAGTGGGAAGACAGGGGCTGGAGAGCAGTACTTC. It specifies CASSGKTGAGEQYF. Full variable domain (rest looked up from reference TRBV5-1 and TRBJ2-7): KAGVTQTPRYLIKTRGQQVTLSCSPISGHRSVSWYQQTPGQGLQFLFEYFSETQRNKGNFPGRFSGRQFSNSRSEMNVSTLELGDSALYLCASSGKTGAGEQYFGPGTRLTVT.

CDR3 DNA: TGTGCCAGTACCCGTCGACAGGGATTTGGCACTGAAGCTTTCTTT. As protein: CASTRRQGFGTEAFF. V usage is TRBV19 and J usage is TRBJ1-1; the match to TRBD1 covers 7 bases. Germline V CDR1 and CDR2: LNHDA, SQIVND (reference sequence). V lost 7 bases and J lost 4; bases outside the gene matches: 12. This CDR3 comprises 15 residues.

This sequence joins TRBV19 and TRBJ2-3; 7 positions agree with TRBD1. Germline trimming cut 9 bases from V and 2 bases from J; bases unmatched to any gene: 8. The CDR3 loop spans 14 amino acids. CDR1 LNHDA and CDR2 SQIVND come from the germline V gene (reference sequence). The CDR3 loop reads CARPRDSVTDTQYF. CDR3 DNA: TGTGCCAGGCCCCGGGACAGCGTCACAGATACGCAGTATTTT. The full variable domain, completed using reference TRBV19 and TRBJ2-3, is DGGITQSPKYLFRKEGQNVTLSCEQNLNHDAMYWYRQDPGQGLRLIYYSQIVNDFQKGDIAEGYSVSREKKESFPLTVTSAQKNPTAFYLCARPRDSVTDTQYFGPGTRLTVL.

The chain recombines TRBV4-2 with TRBJ2-3; TRBD2 aligns across 11 bases. V was clipped by 4 bases and J by 2 bases; unmatched bases: 5. Germline V gene sequence: CDR1 LGHNA, CDR2 YNFKEQ. The CDR3 runs 16 residues. CDR3 DNA sequence: TGTGCCAGCAGCCTAAAGACTAGCGGGGACACAGATACGCAGTATTTT. Translated: CASSLKTSGDTDTQYF.

The V and J genes are TRBV6-5 and TRBJ2-2, with D unclear. Trimming shortened V by 9 bases and J by 6 bases, and 11 bases separated the two germline ends. Germline V gives CDR1 MNHEY, CDR2 SVGAGI. The CDR3 covers 12 residues. The CDR3 DNA sequence: TGTGCCAGGACTTCCCCCTCCGGGGAGCTGTTTTTT. Translating it yields CARTSPSGELFF.

The chain carries TRBV19 and TRBJ1-5; TRBD1 is a possible D gene (5 bases). The CDR3 is 14 residues long. Germline V CDR1 and CDR2: LNHDA, SQIVND (reference sequence). The V end was cut by 6 bases, the J end by 5 bases, with 14 bases between. The CDR3 bases are TGTGCCAGTAGGTCATTGGGGGGTGATCAGCCCCAGCATTTT. The encoded protein is CASRSLGGDQPQHF.

This clone was seen a single time. The genes are TRBV5-6 and TRBJ2-5; 7 bases line up with TRBD2. The end of the DNA is better explained by TRBJ2-7, so the J call may be wrong. Germline CDR1 and CDR2: SGHDT and YYEEEE. CDR3 length: 15 amino acids. The CDR3 region is CASSMWGGKPYEQYF. The CDR3 DNA follows: TGTGCCAGCAGCATGTGGGGGGGGAAACCCTACGAGCAGTACTTC.

In its sample, this clone was seen once. This chain connects TRBV5-1 to TRBJ2-7; 12 bases are a match to TRBD2. After removal of 4 bases from V and 5 bases from J, the junction contained 4 bases not matched to a gene. Germline CDR1 and CDR2: SGHRS and YFSETQ. The CDR3 extends over 14 amino acids. The CDR3, as DNA: TGCGCCAGCAGCCGACTAGCGGGAGAGGACGAGCAGTACTTC. Its protein is CASSRLAGEDEQYF.

The chain combines TRBV6-5 with TRBJ1-2; D remains ambiguous. CDR1 and CDR2 (germline): MNHEY, SVGAGI. V was trimmed by 6 bases and J by 2 bases, leaving 13 bases between them. The CDR3 consists of 14 residues. Written as DNA, the CDR3 is TGTGCCAGCAGCCCAGAACCCACCAACTATGGCTACACCTTC. Residues: CASSPEPTNYGYTF.

J is TRBJ2-5 and V is TRBV16; TRBD1 agrees at 8 bases. V shed 5 bases and J 5 bases; nucleotides not matched to a gene: 4. The CDR3 totals 13 residues. Germline V gives CDR1 KGHSY, CDR2 FQNENV. In nucleotides, the CDR3 is TGTGCCAGCAGCTCGACAGGGGACGAGACCCAGTACTTC. This sequence encodes CASSSTGDETQYF.

V is TRBV5-4 and J is TRBJ1-1, with 8 nucleotides matching TRBD1. V shed 4 bases, J shed 6 bases, and the junction held 5 bases outside the gene matches. The CDR3 loop spans 13 amino acids. Germline loops: CDR1 SGHNT, CDR2 YYREEE (reference sequence). The CDR3 loop reads CASSRGQGAEAFF. The CDR3 DNA follows: TGTGCCAGCAGCCGCGGACAGGGAGCTGAAGCTTTCTTT.

A few counts support this clone. The CDR3: CASTQGTLVVYGYTF. CDR3 coding DNA: TGTGCCAGCACACAGGGTACCCTTGTGGTCTATGGCTACACCTTC. This chain links TRBV7-9 with TRBJ1-2; maybe TRBD1 (6 bases). There are 15 residues in the CDR3. Per the germline V gene, CDR1 is SEHNR and CDR2 is FQNEAQ (reference sequence). Between the trimmed V and J ends, which lost 7 bases and 4 bases, there was a span of 19 bases.

This clone occurred once. The rearrangement links TRBV15 to TRBJ2-5, with 9 bases that match TRBD2. Germline CDR1 and CDR2: LNHNV and YYDKDF (reference sequence). The CDR3 has 14 amino acids. The V gene end was trimmed by 1 base and the J gene end by 3 bases; junction bases not matched to a gene: 0. CDR3 nucleotide sequence: TGTGCCACCAGCAGAGGACTAGCGGAAGAGACCCAGTACTTC. Its protein product is CATSRGLAEETQYF. Full variable domain (outside the CDR3, taken from reference TRBV15 and TRBJ2-5): DAMVIQNPRYQVTQFGKPVTLSCSQTLNHNVMYWYQQKSSQAPKLLFHYYDKDFNNEADTPDNFQSRRPNTSFCFLDIRSPGLGDTAMYLCATSRGLAEETQYFGPGTRLLVL.

This chain joins TRBV27 and TRBJ2-3, with TRBD2 matching 9 bases. CDR3 length: 19 amino acids. Unmatched junction bases numbered 15, after V lost 5 bases and J lost 0 bases. From germline, CDR1 is MNHEY and CDR2 SMNVEV (reference sequence). CDR3 nucleotides: TGTGCCAGCAGTGGATTTAGCGGGAGTGGGGCCTCTAGCACAGATACGCAGTATTTT. It codes for CASSGFSGSGASSTDTQYF.

V usage is TRBV7-2 and J usage is TRBJ2-3, with D possibly being TRBD2 (6 bases). The V end lost 6 bases, the J end lost 1 base, and 14 bases lay between the germline ends. This CDR3 comprises 15 residues. Germline CDR1 and CDR2: SGHTA and FQGNSA. Here the CDR3 DNA reads TGTGCCAGCAGTCCCGGGGGATGGGGCACAGATACGCAGTATTTT. Its translation is CASSPGGWGTDTQYF.

This clone was observed a few times. This rearrangement joins TRBV7-9 to TRBJ2-1; 10 nucleotides align to TRBD2. The CDR3 length is 17 residues. The junction had 14 bases not matched to a gene; V was cut back by 5 bases and J by 7 bases. Germline V lookup: CDR1 SEHNR, CDR2 FQNEAQ (reference sequence). CDR3 DNA: TGTGCCAGCAGCCGGGGGGGCGGGCTAGCGGGAGTGAATGAGCAGTTCTTC. Amino acid sequence: CASSRGGGLAGVNEQFF.

The gene calls are TRBV5-1 and TRBJ2-7, with D perhaps matching TRBD2 (6 bases). The germline gives CDR1 SGHRS, CDR2 YFSETQ. With 4 bases removed from V and 1 base from J, the gap between germline ends came to 12 bases. The CDR3 covers 14 residues. The CDR3 region is CASSPRGDSYEQYF. The DNA for the CDR3 is TGCGCCAGCAGCCCCCGCGGGGATTCCTACGAGCAGTACTTC.

The chain is built from TRBV6-1 and TRBJ1-4; TRBD1 matches at 7 bases. This CDR3 is 12 amino acids long. Germline V gives CDR1 MNHNS, CDR2 SASEGT. V was pared by 8 bases and J by 7 bases, with 4 bases of the junction left unmatched. The CDR3 here is CASRQGGEKLFF. CDR3 coding DNA: TGTGCCAGCCGACAGGGAGGTGAAAAACTGTTTTTT.

The V gene is TRBV6-1, the J gene TRBJ2-1, with D possibly TRBD2 on 5 matching bases. The CDR3 consists of 13 residues. V gave up 2 bases and J gave up 8 bases, with 10 bases separating them. Per germline, CDR1 MNHNS and CDR2 SASEGT. CDR3 in DNA: TGTGCCAGCAGTGAACAGCGGATCCATGAGCAGTTCTTC. As protein: CASSEQRIHEQFF.

The rearrangement links TRBV2 to TRBJ2-1; TRBD2 matches 11 bases. The V gene's germline CDR1 is SNHLY and CDR2 FYNNEI. V gave up 3 bases and J gave up 5 bases; unmatched junction bases: 9. The CDR3 sequence is 17 residues long. This CDR3 is CASSERGGLADNNEQFF. CDR3 DNA: TGTGCCAGCAGTGAGAGGGGGGGACTAGCGGACAACAATGAGCAGTTCTTC.

V is TRBV6-5 and J is TRBJ1-2, with 7 nucleotides matching TRBD1. The ends lost 6 bases at V and 5 bases at J; junction bases unmatched: 6. The germline V gene encodes CDR1 MNHEY and CDR2 SVGAGI. There are 13 residues in the CDR3. The CDR3 DNA is TGTGCCAGCAGGCTAGGACAGGCTTATGGCTACACCTTC. Its protein is CASRLGQAYGYTF.

V gene TRBV11-2 combines with J gene TRBJ1-2; 8 nucleotides align to TRBD1. V shed 3 bases and J 8 bases; nucleotides not matched to a gene: 5. CDR3 length equals 13 residues. Germline values: CDR1 SGHAT, CDR2 FQNNGV. The CDR3 DNA follows: TGTGCCAGCAGCTTGGACAGGGTCGAAGGCTACACCTTC. This encodes CASSLDRVEGYTF.

This clone was seen only a few times. CDR3 nucleotides: TGTGCCAGCAGCCAGGGAACGGGGGGGCCCTACAATGAGCAGTTCTTC. Its protein product is CASSQGTGGPYNEQFF. The chain combines TRBV7-2 with TRBJ2-1; 8 bases fit TRBD2. V dropped 5 bases and J dropped 2; count of bases not matched to a gene: 8. Germline V CDR1 and CDR2: SGHTA, FQGNSA. The CDR3 consists of 16 residues.

This chain joins TRBV4-3 and TRBJ1-1; weak D call: TRBD1 (5 bases). Per germline, CDR1 LGHNA and CDR2 YSLEER. The CDR3 consists of 13 residues. The germline V and J ends were trimmed by 4 bases and 0 bases, with 6 bases remaining between them. CDR3 loop: CASSLGVNTEAFF. Written as DNA, the CDR3 is TGCGCCAGCAGCCTAGGGGTGAACACTGAAGCTTTCTTT.

V usage is TRBV7-2 and J usage is TRBJ1-2; possibly TRBD1 for D (6 bases). V shed 5 bases and J shed 7 bases, with 17 bases lying between them. The germline gives CDR1 SGHTA, CDR2 FQGNSA. CDR3 length equals 14 residues. The DNA for the CDR3 is TGTGCCAGCAGCCCCTGGGCAGGGGAGGGTGGCTACACCTTC. Amino acids: CASSPWAGEGGYTF.

V and J are TRBV11-2 and TRBJ2-3; D is unresolved. Trimming shortened V by 5 bases and J by 1 base, and 16 bases separated the two germline ends. The CDR3 length is 16 residues. CDR1 is SGHAT, CDR2 FQNNGV, per germline. The CDR3 nucleotides read TGTGCCAGCAGCCCCCGGTTAGGTGGAGGCACAGATACGCAGTATTTT. Translating gives CASSPRLGGGTDTQYF.

This clone was seen more than once but under ten times. This chain connects TRBV5-6 to TRBJ1-1; 8 bases map to TRBD1. Germline CDR1 is SGHDT and CDR2 is YYEEEE. With 4 bases clipped from V and 0 bases from J, the junction kept 5 bases outside the gene matches. The CDR3 extends over 15 amino acids. Here the CDR3 reads CASSPRTGMNTEAFF. The CDR3 DNA sequence: TGTGCCAGCAGCCCTCGGACAGGGATGAACACTGAAGCTTTCTTT.

The V call is TRBV2, the J call TRBJ1-5; D not certain. This CDR3 has 15 amino acids. Germline V gene sequence: CDR1 SNHLY, CDR2 FYNNEI. The germline V and J ends were trimmed by 1 base and 7 bases, with 14 bases remaining between them. Written as DNA, the CDR3 is TGTGCCAGCAGTGAAGACAGTCTAGCGGGGCAGCCCCAGCATTTT. This encodes CASSEDSLAGQPQHF.

CDR3 in DNA: TGTGCCAGCAGCCTACCGGACAGGGGAGGGACAACTAATGAAAAACTGTTTTTT. Translation gives CASSLPDRGGTTNEKLFF. V is TRBV11-3 and J is TRBJ1-4, with 9 bases fitting TRBD1. The CDR3 sequence is 18 residues long. Trimming at V came to 5 bases and at J to 0 bases, leaving 10 bases not matched to a gene. Germline V gives CDR1 SGHNT, CDR2 YENEEA.